This entry lists 15 T cell receptor beta chains sequenced from one sample in a study of blood T cell repertoires in COVID-19. Libraries were prepared by immunoSEQ multiplex PCR; TCRdb keeps only in-frame clonotypes and omits some of them. This sample has 200,000 or so clones; around 80% occur once, and the top ten carry 5.5%. Input material: peripheral blood. All receptors come from a woman in her 70s with acute or convalescent COVID-19.

In its sample, this clone was seen once. The chain links TRBV28 to TRBJ1-1; no definite D call. The CDR3 loop spans 11 amino acids. In germline, CDR1 is MDHEN, CDR2 SYDVKM. Trimming removed 4 bases from V and 4 bases from J, with 4 bases in between. CDR3 amino acids: CASSSVTEAFF. CDR3 DNA: TGTGCCAGCAGTTCCGTCACTGAAGCTTTCTTT.

J is TRBJ1-2 and V is TRBV30, with 8 nucleotides matching TRBD1. The CDR3 has 15 residues. Germline CDR1 is GTSNPN and CDR2 is SVGIG (reference sequence). The V and J ends lost 1 base and 4 bases, in that order; junction bases with no gene match: 8. This CDR3 is CAWSGGDRSGYGYTF. CDR3 DNA: TGTGCCTGGAGTGGGGGGGACAGGTCAGGCTATGGCTACACCTTC. The full variable domain, in which reference TRBV30 and TRBJ1-2 provide the parts outside the CDR3, is SQTIHQWPATLVQPVGSPLSLECTVEGTSNPNLYWYRQAAGRGLQLLFYSVGIGQISSEVPQNLSASRPQDRQFILSSKKLLLSDSGFYLCAWSGGDRSGYGYTFGSGTRLTVV.

The chain recombines TRBV5-1 with TRBJ2-3; a weak D match, TRBD2 (5 bases). Germline values: CDR1 SGHRS, CDR2 YFSETQ. The CDR3 sequence is 14 residues long. Trimming removed 6 bases from V and 4 bases from J, with 15 bases in between. Here the CDR3 DNA reads TGCGCCAGCACGGGGTTGGTGGGTTCAGATACGCAGTATTTT. It translates to CASTGLVGSDTQYF.

The chain uses TRBV19 and TRBJ1-4; D is possibly TRBD1 (5 bases). V was trimmed by 3 bases and J by 3 bases, leaving 11 bases between them. The germline V gene has CDR1 LNHDA and CDR2 SQIVND (reference sequence). There are 15 residues in the CDR3. CDR3 DNA sequence: TGTGCCAGTAGTATTCGGGCAGGGTCTAATGAAAAACTGTTTTTT. Translated, it gives CASSIRAGSNEKLFF.

The rearrangement joins TRBV19 to TRBJ1-1, with 9 bases aligning to TRBD1. Losses at the gene ends were 3 bases for V and 2 bases for J; bases not matched to a gene: 4. Per the germline V gene, CDR1 is LNHDA and CDR2 is SQIVND (reference sequence). The CDR3 is made up of 15 amino acids. The CDR3 nucleotides are TGTGCCAGTAGTATGCTGGGACAGGGCAACACTGAAGCTTTCTTT. Amino acid sequence: CASSMLGQGNTEAFF.

This clone was recorded only once. This chain links TRBV20-1 with TRBJ2-7; the match to TRBD1 covers 8 bases. This CDR3 contains 15 residues. Per the germline V gene, CDR1 is DFQATT and CDR2 is SNEGSKA (reference sequence). The V segment lost 3 bases and the J segment 0 bases; nucleotides outside the gene matches: 7. The CDR3 bases are TGCAGTGCTAGTGTCGGGACAGGACCCTCCTACGAGCAGTACTTC. Translating gives CSASVGTGPSYEQYF.

This sequence joins TRBV12-3 or TRBV12-4 and TRBJ2-5; TRBD1 aligns across 8 bases. CDR3 size: 13 residues. The trim removed 6 bases at V and 7 bases at J, leaving 7 bases unmatched. The CDR3 DNA reads as TGTGCCAGCAGACCCGGGACAGGCTCGACCCAGTACTTC. It encodes CASRPGTGSTQYF.

The V and J genes are TRBV3-1 (or the pseudogene TRBV3-2) and TRBJ2-3; tentatively, D is TRBD2 (6 bases). This CDR3 contains 17 residues. V shed 4 bases and J shed 1 base, with 18 bases lying between them. The germline V gene encodes CDR1 LGHDT and CDR2 YNNKEL (reference sequence). Here the CDR3 reads CASSRGRMMGGTDTQYF. The CDR3 bases are TGTGCCAGCAGCCGGGGGAGGATGATGGGAGGCACAGATACGCAGTATTTT.

The CDR3 reads CASSSLGRNYGYTF. CDR3 coding DNA: TGTGCCAGCAGTTCCCTGGGGAGAAACTATGGCTACACCTTC. The V gene is TRBV6-5, the J gene TRBJ1-2; D remains ambiguous. Germline V gene data show CDR1 as MNHEY and CDR2 as SVGAGI. The ends were cut back, 4 bases at V and 2 bases at J, with 11 bases in the middle. This CDR3 is built from 14 residues.

The chain joins TRBV7-9 to TRBJ1-1; 12 nucleotides align to TRBD1. Unmatched junction bases numbered 18, after V lost 5 bases and J lost 8 bases. The CDR3 sequence is 18 residues long. The germline gives CDR1 SEHNR, CDR2 FQNEAQ (reference sequence). The CDR3 loop is CASSPGVGTGGDIAEAFF. For the CDR3, the DNA is TGTGCCAGCAGCCCAGGGGTAGGGACAGGGGGCGATATAGCCGAAGCTTTCTTT.

A single count supports this clone. This rearrangement joins TRBV28 to TRBJ2-1, with TRBD2 identical over 12 bases. The germline V gene encodes CDR1 MDHEN and CDR2 SYDVKM. Germline trimming cut 6 bases from V and 4 bases from J; bases unmatched to any gene: 10. The length of the CDR3 is 17 residues. Here the CDR3 DNA reads TGTGCCAGCAGCCGACTAGCGGGAGAAGGGAGGTACAATGAGCAGTTCTTC. Residues: CASSRLAGEGRYNEQFF.

This clone was recorded only once. The chain combines TRBV18 with TRBJ1-1, with 9 bases that match TRBD1. The CDR3 has 15 amino acids. V shed 6 bases and J 3 bases; nucleotides not matched to a gene: 8. Germline V gene data show CDR1 as KGHSH and CDR2 as LQKENI. CDR3 nucleotide sequence: TGTGCCAGCTCGGAAGGGACAGGGAGGGACACTGAAGCTTTCTTT. This translates into CASSEGTGRDTEAFF.

J is TRBJ2-4 and V is TRBV19; D unclear. The V and J ends lost 3 bases and 5 bases respectively, with 5 bases between them. The CDR3 totals 12 residues. CDR1 is LNHDA and CDR2 is SQIVND in the germline V gene (reference sequence). The CDR3 loop is CASSIRENIQYF. The CDR3 nucleotides are TGTGCCAGTAGTATTCGGGAAAACATTCAGTACTTC.

This chain uses TRBV2 with TRBJ2-5; D is unresolved. Germline CDR1 is SNHLY and CDR2 is FYNNEI. V gave up 7 bases and J gave up 0 bases, with 6 bases separating them. The CDR3 runs 12 residues. The CDR3 sequence is CASKADQETQYF. The DNA of the CDR3 is TGTGCCAGCAAGGCGGACCAAGAGACCCAGTACTTC.

The chain carries TRBV9 and TRBJ1-5; 10 bases line up with TRBD1. CDR3 length: 15 residues. Germline CDR1 SGDLS, CDR2 YYNGEE. J gave up 6 bases and V 3 bases, and 6 bases lay outside the gene matches. The CDR3 nucleotides are TGTGCCAGCAGCGAGGGGGGGACAGGGGTTCAGCCCCAGCATTTT. Residues: CASSEGGTGVQPQHF.